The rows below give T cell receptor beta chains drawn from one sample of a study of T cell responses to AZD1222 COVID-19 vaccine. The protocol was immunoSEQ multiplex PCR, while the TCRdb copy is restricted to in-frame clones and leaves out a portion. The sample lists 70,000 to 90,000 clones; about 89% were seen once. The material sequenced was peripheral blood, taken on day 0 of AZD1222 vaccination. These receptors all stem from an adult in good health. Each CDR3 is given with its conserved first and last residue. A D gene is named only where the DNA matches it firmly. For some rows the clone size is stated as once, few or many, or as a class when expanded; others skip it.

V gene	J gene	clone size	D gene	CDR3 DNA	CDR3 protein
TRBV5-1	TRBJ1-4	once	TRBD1	TGCGCCAGCAGCCTTGCGACAGGGGATGAAAAACTGTTTTTT	CASSLATGDEKLFF
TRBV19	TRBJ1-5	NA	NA	TGTGCCAGAGAGGACTGTAGGATTGGTGATCAGCCCCAGCATTTT	CAREDCRIGDQPQHF
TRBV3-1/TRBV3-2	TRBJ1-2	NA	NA	TGTGCCAGCAGCCAAGGGAGCCGGGACATAAACTATGGCTACACCTTC	CASSQGSRDINYGYTF
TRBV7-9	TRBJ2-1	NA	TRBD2	TGTGCCAGCAGCCCTAGCGGGAGGGTTCAGGACAATGAGCAGTTCTTC	CASSPSGRVQDNEQFF
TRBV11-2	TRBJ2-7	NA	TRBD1	TGTGCCAGCAGCCTCTGGACAGGGATAAGTTACGAGCAGTACTTC	CASSLWTGISYEQYF
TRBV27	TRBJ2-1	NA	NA	TGTGCCAGCAGTTTACGGGGGAGAGGCGATGAGCAGTTCTTC	CASSLRGRGDEQFF
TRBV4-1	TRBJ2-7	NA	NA	TGCGCCAGCAGCCAAGATACCGCAGGGTGGAGCTACGAGCAGTACTTC	CASSQDTAGWSYEQYF
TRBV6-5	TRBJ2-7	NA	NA	TGTGCCAGCCGCAGGGAGGACCCCTACGAGCAGTACTTC	CASRREDPYEQYF
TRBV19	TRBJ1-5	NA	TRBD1	TGTGCCAGTGCGGGACAGCGCGATCAGCCCCAGCATTTT	CASAGQRDQPQHF
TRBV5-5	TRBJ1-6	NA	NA	TGTGCCAGCAGCTTGGTATCCGGGCGAGGTTCACCCCTCCACTTT	CASSLVSGRGSPLHF
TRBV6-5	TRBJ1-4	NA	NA	TGTGCCAGCAGAGAGACTGAACTGGGGGAAAAACTGTTTTTT	CASRETELGEKLFF
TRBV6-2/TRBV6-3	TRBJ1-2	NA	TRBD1	TGTGCCAGCGGCCGACAGGGGCACTATGGCTACACCTTC	CASGRQGHYGYTF
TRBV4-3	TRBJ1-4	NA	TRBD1	TGCGCCAGCAGCCCGCGACAGGGGAAGAATGAAAAACTGTTTTTT	CASSPRQGKNEKLFF
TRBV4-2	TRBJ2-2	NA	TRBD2	TGTGCCAGCAGCCAAGCAACGGCTAGCGGGGGGGCGGTCGGGGAGCTGTTTTTT	CASSQATASGGAVGELFF
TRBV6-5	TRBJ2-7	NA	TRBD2	TGTGCCAGCAACGGAGGCGGGGGGGGCGAGCAGTACTTC	CASNGGGGGEQYF
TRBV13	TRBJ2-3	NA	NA	TGTGCCAGCAGCCCTGGGACAGATACGCAGTATTTT	CASSPGTDTQYF
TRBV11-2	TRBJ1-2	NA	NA	TGTGCCAGCAGCTTAAGGTCCGAGGGAGATGGCTACACCTTC	CASSLRSEGDGYTF
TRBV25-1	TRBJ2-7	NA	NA	TGTGCCAGCAGTGAATGGCAAAGGGACGAGCAGTACTTC	CASSEWQRDEQYF
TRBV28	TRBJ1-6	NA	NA	TGTGCCAGCGCGGTGGACCAGGTTAATTCACCCCTCCACTTT	CASAVDQVNSPLHF
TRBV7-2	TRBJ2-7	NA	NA	TGTGCCAGCAGCTTAGGCCTAAGGGGGACGTCGGAGCAGTACTTC	CASSLGLRGTSEQYF